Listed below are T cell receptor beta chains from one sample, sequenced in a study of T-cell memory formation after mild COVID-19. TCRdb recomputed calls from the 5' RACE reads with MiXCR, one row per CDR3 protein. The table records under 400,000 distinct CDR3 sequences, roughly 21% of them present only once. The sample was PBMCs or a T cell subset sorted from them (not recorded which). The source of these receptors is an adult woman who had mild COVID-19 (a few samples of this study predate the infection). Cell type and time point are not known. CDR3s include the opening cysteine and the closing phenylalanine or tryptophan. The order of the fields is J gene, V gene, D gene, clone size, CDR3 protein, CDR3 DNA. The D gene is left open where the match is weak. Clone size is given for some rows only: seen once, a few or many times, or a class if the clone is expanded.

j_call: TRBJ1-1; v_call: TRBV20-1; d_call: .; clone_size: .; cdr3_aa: CSARGIEERVEAFF; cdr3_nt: TGCAGTGCTAGAGGGATAGAAGAAAGGGTCGAAGCTTTCTTT
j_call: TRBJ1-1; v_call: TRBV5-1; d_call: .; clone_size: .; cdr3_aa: CASSLSNLGGGTEAFF; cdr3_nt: TGCGCCAGCAGCTTGAGTAATCTGGGAGGGGGCACTGAAGCTTTCTTT
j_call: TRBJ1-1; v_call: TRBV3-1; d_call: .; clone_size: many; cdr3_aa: CASRGGGEAFF; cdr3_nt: TGTGCCAGCAGAGGGGGAGGGGAAGCTTTCTTT
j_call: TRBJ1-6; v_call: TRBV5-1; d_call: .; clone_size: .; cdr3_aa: CATNTGDRNSPLHF; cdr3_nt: TGCGCCACCAACACAGGAGACAGGAATTCACCCCTCCACTTT
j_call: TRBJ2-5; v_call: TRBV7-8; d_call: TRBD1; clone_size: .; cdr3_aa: CASSHGQGGTQYF; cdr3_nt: TGTGCCAGCAGCCACGGACAGGGAGGGACCCAGTACTTC
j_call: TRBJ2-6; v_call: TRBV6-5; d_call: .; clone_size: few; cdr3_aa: CASSTGSSGANVLTF; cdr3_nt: TGTGCCAGCAGTACAGGGAGCTCTGGGGCCAACGTCCTGACTTTC
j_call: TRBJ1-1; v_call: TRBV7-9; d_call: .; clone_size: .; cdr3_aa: CASSLGSQSSTEAFF; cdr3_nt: TGTGCCAGCAGCTTAGGTTCACAGTCTAGCACTGAAGCTTTCTTT
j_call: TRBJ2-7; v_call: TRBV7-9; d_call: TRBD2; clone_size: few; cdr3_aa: CASSAGLAGETYEQYF; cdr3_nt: TGTGCCAGCAGCGCGGGACTAGCGGGAGAGACCTACGAGCAGTACTTC
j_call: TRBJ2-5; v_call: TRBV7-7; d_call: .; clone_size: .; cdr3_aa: CASSLVGGAETQYF; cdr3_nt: TGTGCCAGCAGCTTAGTCGGGGGCGCGGAGACCCAGTACTTC
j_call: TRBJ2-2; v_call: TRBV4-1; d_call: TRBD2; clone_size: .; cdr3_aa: CASRLVEAGDIANTGELFF; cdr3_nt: TGCGCCAGCAGATTAGTAGAAGCGGGGGATATCGCGAACACCGGGGAGCTGTTTTTT
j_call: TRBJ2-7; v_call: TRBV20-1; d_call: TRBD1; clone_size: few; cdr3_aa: CSAREGAGGEQYF; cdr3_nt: TGCAGTGCTAGAGAGGGTGCAGGGGGCGAGCAGTACTTC
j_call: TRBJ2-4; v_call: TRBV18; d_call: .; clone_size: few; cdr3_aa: CASSQGADKNIQYF; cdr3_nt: TGTGCCAGCTCCCAGGGTGCGGACAAAAACATTCAGTACTTC
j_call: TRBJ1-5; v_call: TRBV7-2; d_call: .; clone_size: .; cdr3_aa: CASSLEGEVSNQPQHF; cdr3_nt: TGTGCCAGCAGCTTAGAAGGAGAAGTTAGCAATCAGCCCCAGCATTTT
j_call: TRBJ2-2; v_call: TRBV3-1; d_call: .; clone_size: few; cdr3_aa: CASSQVGAGRTGELFF; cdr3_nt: TGTGCCAGCAGCCAAGTTGGGGCAGGGCGGACCGGGGAGCTGTTTTTT
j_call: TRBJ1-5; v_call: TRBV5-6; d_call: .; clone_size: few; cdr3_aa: CASSERNQPQHF; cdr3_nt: TGTGCCAGCAGCGAACGAAATCAGCCCCAGCATTTT
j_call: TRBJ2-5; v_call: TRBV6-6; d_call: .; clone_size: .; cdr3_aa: CASTPHSGKETQYF; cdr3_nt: TGTGCCAGCACCCCCCACTCTGGGAAAGAGACCCAGTACTTC
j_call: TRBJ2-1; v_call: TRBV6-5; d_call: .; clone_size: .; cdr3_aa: CASSYSIEWGTYNEQFF; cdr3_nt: TGTGCCAGCAGTTACTCCATTGAGTGGGGGACCTACAATGAGCAGTTCTTC
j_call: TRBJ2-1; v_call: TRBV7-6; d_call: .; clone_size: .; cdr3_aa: CASSSDWNEQFF; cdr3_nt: TGTGCCAGCAGCTCCGACTGGAATGAGCAGTTCTTC
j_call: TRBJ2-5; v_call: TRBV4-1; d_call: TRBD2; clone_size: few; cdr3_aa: CASSHLGLAGEETQYF; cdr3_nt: TGCGCCAGCAGCCACCTGGGACTAGCGGGGGAAGAGACCCAGTACTTC
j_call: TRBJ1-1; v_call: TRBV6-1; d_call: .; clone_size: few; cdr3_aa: CASSDPWGVNTEAFF; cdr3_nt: TGTGCCAGCAGCGATCCCTGGGGTGTGAACACTGAAGCTTTCTTT
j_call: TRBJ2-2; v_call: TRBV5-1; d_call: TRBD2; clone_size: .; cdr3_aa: CASTLTSGGEVLTGELFF; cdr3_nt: TGCGCCAGCACGCTGACTAGCGGGGGAGAGGTCCTCACCGGGGAGCTGTTTTTT
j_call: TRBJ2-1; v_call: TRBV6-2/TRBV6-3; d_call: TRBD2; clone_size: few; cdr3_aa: CASSYSSPSGGRVYNEQFF; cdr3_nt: TGTGCCAGCAGTTACTCGTCCCCCTCTGGCGGGAGGGTCTACAATGAGCAGTTCTTC
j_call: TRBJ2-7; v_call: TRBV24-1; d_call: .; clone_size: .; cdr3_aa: CATSDLGQLHYEQYF; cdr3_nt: TGTGCCACCAGTGATTTGGGACAGCTCCACTACGAGCAGTACTTC
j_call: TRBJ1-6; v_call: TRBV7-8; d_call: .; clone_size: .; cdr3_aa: CASSLDGRVRSPLHF; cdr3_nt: TGTGCCAGCAGCTTAGATGGCAGGGTGCGATCACCCCTCCACTTT
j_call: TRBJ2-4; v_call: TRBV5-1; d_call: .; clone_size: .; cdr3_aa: CASSLAPQPPFTLNIQYF; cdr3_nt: TGCGCCAGCAGCTTGGCCCCACAGCCCCCTTTCACGTTAAACATTCAGTACTTC
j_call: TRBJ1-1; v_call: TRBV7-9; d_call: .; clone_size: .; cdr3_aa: CASSQNVGTEAFF; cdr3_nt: TGTGCCAGCAGCCAAAACGTAGGGACTGAAGCTTTCTTT
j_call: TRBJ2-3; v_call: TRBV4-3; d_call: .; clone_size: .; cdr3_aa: CASSQEWGLGDTDTQYF; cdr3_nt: TGCGCCAGCAGCCAAGAATGGGGCCTGGGAGATACAGATACGCAGTATTTT
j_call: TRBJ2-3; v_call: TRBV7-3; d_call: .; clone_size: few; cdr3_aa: CASSLGAERSTDTQYF; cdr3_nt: TGTGCCAGCAGCTTAGGGGCCGAGAGGTCCACAGATACGCAGTATTTT
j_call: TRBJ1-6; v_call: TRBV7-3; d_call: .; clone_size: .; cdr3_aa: CASSLQGYDSPLHF; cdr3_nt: TGTGCCAGCAGCTTACAGGGTTATGATTCACCCCTCCACTTT
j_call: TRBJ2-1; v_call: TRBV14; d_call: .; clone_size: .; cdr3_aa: CASSRPTGPQFF; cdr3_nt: TGTGCCAGCAGCCGACCTACGGGTCCACAGTTCTTC
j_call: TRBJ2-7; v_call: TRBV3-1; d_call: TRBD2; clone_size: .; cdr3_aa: CASSPGLAETYEQYF; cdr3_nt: TGTGCCAGCAGCCCTGGACTAGCGGAGACCTACGAGCAGTACTTC
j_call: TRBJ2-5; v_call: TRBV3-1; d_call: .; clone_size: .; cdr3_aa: CASSRSGTLGQLSQYF; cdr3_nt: TGTGCCAGCAGCCGGTCCGGGACACTGGGTCAACTATCTCAGTACTTC
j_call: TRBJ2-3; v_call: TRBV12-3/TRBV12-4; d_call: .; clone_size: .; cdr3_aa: CSSSLWLALSTDTQYF; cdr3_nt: TGTTCCAGCAGTTTATGGCTAGCGCTGAGCACAGATACGCAGTATTTT
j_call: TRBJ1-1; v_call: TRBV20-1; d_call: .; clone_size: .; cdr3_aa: CSARRRNTEAFF; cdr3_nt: TGCAGTGCTAGGCGGAGGAACACTGAAGCTTTCTTT
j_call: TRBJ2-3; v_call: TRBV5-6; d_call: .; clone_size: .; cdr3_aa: CASSLVQGMTDTQYF; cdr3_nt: TGTGCCAGCAGCTTGGTGCAGGGAATGACAGATACGCAGTATTTT
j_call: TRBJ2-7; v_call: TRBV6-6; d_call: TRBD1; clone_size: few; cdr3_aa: CASSYSTQGSQFSYEQYF; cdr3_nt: TGTGCCAGCAGTTACTCGACACAGGGGTCTCAATTCTCCTACGAGCAGTACTTC
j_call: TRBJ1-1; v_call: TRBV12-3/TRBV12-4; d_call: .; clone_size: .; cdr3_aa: CASSFSGSGNTEAFF; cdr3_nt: TGTGCCAGCAGTTTTTCAGGGTCTGGGAACACTGAAGCTTTCTTT
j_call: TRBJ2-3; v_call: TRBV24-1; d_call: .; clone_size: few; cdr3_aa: CATSDLLSHTQYF; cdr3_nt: TGTGCCACCAGTGATTTGCTAAGTCATACGCAGTATTTT
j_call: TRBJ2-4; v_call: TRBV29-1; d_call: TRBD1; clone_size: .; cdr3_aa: CSAMTGDKNIQYF; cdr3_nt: TGCAGCGCTATGACAGGGGACAAAAACATTCAGTACTTC
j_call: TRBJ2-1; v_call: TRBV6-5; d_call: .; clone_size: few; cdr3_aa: CASSSDWLREQFF; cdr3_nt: TGTGCCAGCAGTTCCGACTGGCTAAGGGAGCAGTTCTTC
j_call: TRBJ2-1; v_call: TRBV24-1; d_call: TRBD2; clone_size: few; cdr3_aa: CATSGRTSGRRNEQFF; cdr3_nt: TGTGCCACCAGTGGAAGAACTAGCGGGAGACGGAATGAGCAGTTCTTC
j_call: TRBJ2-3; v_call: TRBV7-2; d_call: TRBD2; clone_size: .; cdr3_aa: CASSRNSGSADTQYF; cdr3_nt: TGTGCCAGCAGCCGAAATAGCGGGAGCGCAGATACGCAGTATTTT
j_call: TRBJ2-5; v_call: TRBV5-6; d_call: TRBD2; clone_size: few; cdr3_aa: CASSWRTSGSGETQYF; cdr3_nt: TGTGCCAGCAGCTGGAGGACTAGCGGGAGCGGAGAGACCCAGTACTTC
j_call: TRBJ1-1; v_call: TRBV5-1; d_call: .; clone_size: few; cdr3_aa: CASSPQGARNTEAFF; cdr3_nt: TGCGCCAGCAGCCCGCAGGGAGCCAGGAACACTGAAGCTTTCTTT
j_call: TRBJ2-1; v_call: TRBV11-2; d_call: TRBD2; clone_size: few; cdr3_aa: CASSSLTSTSGYNEQFF; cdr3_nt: TGTGCCAGCAGCTCACTCACGTCGACTAGCGGATACAATGAGCAGTTCTTC
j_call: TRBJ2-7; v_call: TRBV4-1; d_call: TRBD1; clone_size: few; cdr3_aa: CASSQGQGFEQYF; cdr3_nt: TGCGCCAGCAGCCAGGGACAGGGCTTCGAGCAGTACTTC
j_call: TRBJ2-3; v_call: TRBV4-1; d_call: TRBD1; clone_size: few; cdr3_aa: CASSPSRDRIDLPQDTQYF; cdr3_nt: TGCGCCAGCAGCCCGTCCCGGGACAGGATCGACCTCCCCCAGGATACGCAGTATTTT